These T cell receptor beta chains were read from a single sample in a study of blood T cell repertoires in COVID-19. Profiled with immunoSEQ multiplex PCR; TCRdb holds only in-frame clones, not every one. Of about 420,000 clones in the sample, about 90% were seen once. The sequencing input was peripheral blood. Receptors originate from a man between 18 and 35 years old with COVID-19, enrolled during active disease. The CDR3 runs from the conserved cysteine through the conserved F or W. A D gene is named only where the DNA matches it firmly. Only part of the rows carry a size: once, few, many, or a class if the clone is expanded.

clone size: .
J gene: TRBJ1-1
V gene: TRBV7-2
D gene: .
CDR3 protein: CASSLEAGQNTEAFF
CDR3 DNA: TGTGCCAGCAGCTTAGAGGCAGGACAAAACACTGAAGCTTTCTTT

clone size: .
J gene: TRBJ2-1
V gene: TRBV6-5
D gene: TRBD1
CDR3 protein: CASSYDRGTNEQFF
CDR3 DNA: TGTGCCAGCAGTTACGACAGGGGGACCAATGAGCAGTTCTTC

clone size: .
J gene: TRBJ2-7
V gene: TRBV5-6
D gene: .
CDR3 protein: CASSLSDRLIDEQYF
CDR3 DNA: TGTGCCAGCAGCTTAAGCGACAGGCTGATCGACGAGCAGTACTTC

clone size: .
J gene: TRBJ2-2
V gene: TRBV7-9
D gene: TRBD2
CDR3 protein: CASSLAGTSGKAFGELFF
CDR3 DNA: TGTGCCAGCAGCTTAGCGGGGACTAGCGGGAAAGCTTTCGGGGAGCTGTTTTTT

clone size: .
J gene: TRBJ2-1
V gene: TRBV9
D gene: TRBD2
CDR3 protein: CASSSGLAGVGNEQFF
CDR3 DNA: TGTGCCAGCAGCTCCGGACTAGCGGGAGTAGGAAATGAGCAGTTCTTC

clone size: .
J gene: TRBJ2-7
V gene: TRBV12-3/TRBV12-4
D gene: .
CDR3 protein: CASSTGEQYF
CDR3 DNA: TGTGCCAGCAGTACGGGCGAGCAGTACTTC

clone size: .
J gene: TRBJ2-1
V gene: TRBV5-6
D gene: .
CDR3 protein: CASSLVPGHPFF
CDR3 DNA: TGTGCCAGCAGCTTGGTGCCGGGACACCCATTCTTC

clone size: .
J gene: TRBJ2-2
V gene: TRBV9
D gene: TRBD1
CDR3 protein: CASSVESRGHTGELFF
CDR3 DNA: TGTGCCAGCAGCGTAGAATCCAGGGGGCACACCGGGGAGCTGTTTTTT

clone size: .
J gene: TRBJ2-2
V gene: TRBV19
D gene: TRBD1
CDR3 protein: CASSTDRSTGELFF
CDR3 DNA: TGTGCCAGTAGTACGGACAGGTCCACCGGGGAGCTGTTTTTT

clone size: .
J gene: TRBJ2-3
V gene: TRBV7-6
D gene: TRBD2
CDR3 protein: CASSTLAGGPDTQYF
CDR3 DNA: TGTGCCAGCAGCACCCTAGCGGGGGGGCCAGATACGCAGTATTTT

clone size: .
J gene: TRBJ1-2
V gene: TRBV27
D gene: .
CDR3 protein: CASSLGQGYGYTF
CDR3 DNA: TGTGCCAGCAGTTTAGGGCAGGGATACGGCTACACCTTC

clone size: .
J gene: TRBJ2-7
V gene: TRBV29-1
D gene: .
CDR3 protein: CSVEEVTGQSYEQYF
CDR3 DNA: TGCAGCGTTGAAGAGGTCACAGGGCAATCCTACGAGCAGTACTTC

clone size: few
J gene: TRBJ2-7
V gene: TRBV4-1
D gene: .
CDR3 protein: CASSQIGGEQYF
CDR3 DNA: TGCGCCAGCAGCCAAATAGGGGGCGAGCAGTACTTC

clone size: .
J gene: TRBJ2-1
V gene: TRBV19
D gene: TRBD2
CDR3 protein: CASRPTSVGSYNEQFF
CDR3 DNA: TGTGCCAGTAGGCCTACTAGCGTCGGCTCCTACAATGAGCAGTTCTTC

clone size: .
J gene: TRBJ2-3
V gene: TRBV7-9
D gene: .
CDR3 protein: CASSLDRGGGTDTQYF
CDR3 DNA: TGTGCCAGCAGCTTAGACCGCGGAGGTGGCACAGATACGCAGTATTTT

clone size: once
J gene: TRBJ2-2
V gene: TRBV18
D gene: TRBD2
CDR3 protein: CASSPLAGGLSGTGELFF
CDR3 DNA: TGTGCCAGCTCACCTCTAGCGGGAGGGCTGTCCGGCACCGGGGAGCTGTTTTTT

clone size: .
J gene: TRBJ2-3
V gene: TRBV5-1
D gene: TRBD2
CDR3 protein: CASSRSGRSTDTQYF
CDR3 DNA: TGCGCCAGCAGTCGAAGCGGGAGGAGCACAGATACGCAGTATTTT

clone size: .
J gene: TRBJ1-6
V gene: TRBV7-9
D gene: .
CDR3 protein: CASSLGNMGRGGNSPLHF
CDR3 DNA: TGTGCCAGCAGCTTAGGGAACATGGGGAGGGGGGGTAATTCACCCCTCCACTTT

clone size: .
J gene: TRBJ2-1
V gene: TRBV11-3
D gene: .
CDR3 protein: CASSLAVRTADEQFF
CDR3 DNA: TGTGCCAGCAGCTTAGCGGTCCGGACTGCGGATGAGCAGTTCTTC

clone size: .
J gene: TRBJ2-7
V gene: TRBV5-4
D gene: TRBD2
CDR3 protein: CASSLAGGGSYEQYF
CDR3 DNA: TGTGCCAGCAGCTTGGCAGGCGGCGGGAGTTACGAGCAGTACTTC

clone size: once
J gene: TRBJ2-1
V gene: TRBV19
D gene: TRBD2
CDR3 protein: CASSSGLAGGKSFYNEQFF
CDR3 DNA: TGTGCCAGTAGTTCGGGACTAGCGGGAGGGAAATCTTTTTACAATGAGCAGTTCTTC

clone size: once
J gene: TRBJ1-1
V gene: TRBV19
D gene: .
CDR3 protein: CASSRSGDTEAFF
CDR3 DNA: TGTGCCAGTAGTAGGTCAGGGGACACTGAAGCTTTCTTT

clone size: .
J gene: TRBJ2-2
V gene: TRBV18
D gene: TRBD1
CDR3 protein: CASSSGQGNNGELFF
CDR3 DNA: TGTGCCAGCTCATCGGGACAGGGGAACAACGGGGAGCTGTTTTTT

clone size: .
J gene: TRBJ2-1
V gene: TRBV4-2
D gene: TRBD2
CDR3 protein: CASSRDGTSAPGDEQFF
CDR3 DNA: TGTGCCAGCAGCCGAGACGGGACTAGCGCGCCGGGTGATGAGCAGTTCTTC

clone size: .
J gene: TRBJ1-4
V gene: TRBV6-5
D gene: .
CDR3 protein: CASRGTPAGEKLFF
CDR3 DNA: TGTGCCAGCAGAGGGACACCGGCGGGTGAAAAACTGTTTTTT